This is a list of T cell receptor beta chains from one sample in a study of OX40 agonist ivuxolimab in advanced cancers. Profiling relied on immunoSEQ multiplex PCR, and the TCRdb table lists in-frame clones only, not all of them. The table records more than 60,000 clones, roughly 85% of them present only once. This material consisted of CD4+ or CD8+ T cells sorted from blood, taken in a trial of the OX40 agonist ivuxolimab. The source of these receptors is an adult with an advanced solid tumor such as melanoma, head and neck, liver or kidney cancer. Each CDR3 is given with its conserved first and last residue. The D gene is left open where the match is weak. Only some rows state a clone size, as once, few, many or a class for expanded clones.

CASSLSRGSETQYF	TGTGCTAGCAGCTTAAGTAGGGGATCGGAGACCCAGTACTTC	.	TRBJ2-5	.	TRBV7-7
CASSPRGTPYRETQYF	TGTGCCAGCAGCCCGCGGGGGACCCCGTATCGGGAGACCCAGTACTTC	.	TRBJ2-5	TRBD2	TRBV14
CASSLGTEGTQYF	TGTGCCAGCAGCTTGGGGACGGAAGGGACCCAGTACTTC	.	TRBJ2-5	.	TRBV7-9
CATSRDQGARNSPLHF	TGTGCCACCAGCAGAGATCAGGGGGCTCGGAATTCACCCCTCCACTTT	.	TRBJ1-6	TRBD1	TRBV15
CASSPSGGSIYEQYF	TGTGCCAGCAGCCCTTCGGGGGGGAGTATTTACGAGCAGTACTTC	.	TRBJ2-7	TRBD2	TRBV7-2
CASCSSGSGEQFF	TGTGCCAGTTGCTCAAGCGGGAGTGGGGAGCAGTTCTTC	once	TRBJ2-1	TRBD2	TRBV19
CASSLSGVGEQYF	TGTGCCAGCAGCTTATCAGGGGTGGGCGAGCAGTACTTC	once	TRBJ2-7	.	TRBV7-3
CASRPRREGTQYF	TGCGCCAGCAGACCCAGGCGAGAGGGGACCCAGTACTTC	once	TRBJ2-5	.	TRBV10-2
CASSESSYEQYF	TGTGCCAGCTCGGAGAGCTCCTACGAGCAGTACTTC	.	TRBJ2-7	.	TRBV11-2
CASSIVSGDDGYTF	TGTGCCAGTAGTATAGTATCGGGGGACGACGGCTACACCTTC	.	TRBJ1-2	.	TRBV19
CASSTQLGLGEETQYF	TGTGCCAGCAGCACCCAGCTGGGGTTAGGAGAAGAGACCCAGTACTTC	.	TRBJ2-5	.	TRBV6-6
CASNLREQETQYF	TGTGCCAGCAACCTGCGGGAGCAAGAGACCCAGTACTTC	.	TRBJ2-5	TRBD2	TRBV2
CAISESGGTGGNQPQHF	TGTGCCATCAGTGAGTCGGGGGGGACAGGGGGTAATCAGCCCCAGCATTTT	few	TRBJ1-5	TRBD1	TRBV10-3
CASIEEGVGYGYTF	TGTGCCAGCATTGAGGAGGGCGTAGGCTATGGCTACACCTTC	.	TRBJ1-2	.	TRBV2
CASSLGTPYNEQFF	TGTGCCAGCAGCTTAGGGACGCCTTACAATGAGCAGTTCTTC	.	TRBJ2-1	.	TRBV11-2
CASSQETAYEQYF	TGCGCCAGCAGCCAAGAGACGGCCTACGAGCAGTACTTC	.	TRBJ2-7	.	TRBV4-1
CASSESAGGRIGELFF	TGCGCCAGCAGTGAGTCGGCGGGGGGGCGAATCGGGGAGCTGTTTTTT	.	TRBJ2-2	TRBD2	TRBV10-1
CASSPRAGASYEQYF	TGTGCCAGCAGTCCGCGAGCGGGAGCGTCCTACGAGCAGTACTTC	.	TRBJ2-7	TRBD2	TRBV27
CSVGDRASSYEQYF	TGCAGCGTTGGCGACAGGGCGAGCTCCTACGAGCAGTACTTC	.	TRBJ2-7	TRBD1	TRBV29-1
CASSLGGGGGNEQFF	TGCGCCAGCAGCTTGGGTGGAGGCGGTGGCAATGAGCAGTTCTTC	.	TRBJ2-1	.	TRBV5-1
CASSLRQGAGGYTF	TGTGCCAGCAGTTTGAGACAGGGGGCTGGTGGCTACACCTTC	.	TRBJ1-2	TRBD1	TRBV28
CASVITTGTEAFF	TGCGCCAGCGTCATCACCACGGGCACTGAAGCTTTCTTT	.	TRBJ1-1	.	TRBV10-2
CASSQGYEQYF	TGTGCCAGCTCCCAAGGGTACGAGCAGTACTTC	few	TRBJ2-7	.	TRBV18
CASSQGEDQPQHF	TGCGCCAGCAGCCAAGGAGAAGATCAGCCCCAGCATTTT	.	TRBJ1-5	.	TRBV4-1
CASSLASGETQYF	TGTGCCAGCAGCTTAGCTAGCGGAGAGACCCAGTACTTC	.	TRBJ2-5	.	TRBV7-8
CASSYRTSDRLRSYEQYF	TGTGCCAGCAGCTACCGGACTAGCGACAGATTAAGGTCCTACGAGCAGTACTTC	.	TRBJ2-7	TRBD2	TRBV5-5
CASSLVPAPSSYEQYF	TGTGCCAGCAGCTTAGTTCCAGCACCCAGCTCCTACGAGCAGTACTTC	.	TRBJ2-7	.	TRBV7-2
CASSPGRGPPLHF	TGTGCCAGCAGCCCAGGGAGGGGTCCACCCCTCCACTTT	.	TRBJ1-6	.	TRBV11-1
CATRPGTPDQPQHF	TGTGCCACCAGGCCCGGGACACCGGATCAGCCCCAGCATTTT	.	TRBJ1-5	.	TRBV15
CASGKGNTGGPHNEQFF	TGTGCCAGCGGTAAAGGGAATACGGGAGGGCCCCACAATGAGCAGTTCTTC	.	TRBJ2-1	TRBD2	TRBV5-5
CASSPGQTDQPQHF	TGTGCCAGCAGCCCGGGACAGACTGATCAGCCCCAGCATTTT	.	TRBJ1-5	TRBD1	TRBV5-8
CASSLQLAGGTDTQYF	TGTGCCAGCAGCTTACAACTAGCGGGGGGTACAGATACGCAGTATTTT	.	TRBJ2-3	TRBD2	TRBV7-2
CASSQDLSGSTDTQYF	TGCGCCAGCAGCCAAGATCTAAGCGGGAGCACAGATACGCAGTATTTT	once	TRBJ2-3	.	TRBV4-1
CASRSLAGGTGELFF	TGTGCCAGCAGGTCACTAGCGGGAGGGACCGGGGAGCTGTTTTTT	.	TRBJ2-2	TRBD2	TRBV6-5
CASSIRRGGESGDTQYF	TGTGCCAGTAGTATAAGGCGGGGTGGCGAGAGCGGAGATACGCAGTATTTT	.	TRBJ2-3	.	TRBV19
CASSVRPGGTGELFF	TGTGCCAGCAGCGTCCGCCCTGGGGGCACCGGGGAGCTGTTTTTT	few	TRBJ2-2	.	TRBV2
CASSLLGTGAPEAFF	TGTGCCAGCAGCTTGCTCGGGACAGGGGCGCCTGAAGCTTTCTTT	.	TRBJ1-1	TRBD1	TRBV13
CASSPYSDRVGTEAFF	TGTGCCAGCTCACCGTACTCCGACAGGGTGGGCACTGAAGCTTTCTTT	.	TRBJ1-1	TRBD1	TRBV18
CASSMRGEGEAFF	TGTGCCAGTAGTATGCGGGGAGAGGGTGAAGCTTTCTTT	.	TRBJ1-1	.	TRBV19
CASSGGQGGRQPQHF	TGTGCCAGCAGTGGGGGACAGGGCGGAAGGCAGCCCCAGCATTTT	.	TRBJ1-5	TRBD1	TRBV6-1
CASSAGVADTGELFF	TGTGCCAGCAGCGCGGGGGTAGCCGACACCGGGGAGCTGTTTTTT	many	TRBJ2-2	TRBD2	TRBV13
CASSLRGLSTDTQYF	TGCGCCAGCAGCCTCCGGGGATTGAGCACAGATACGCAGTATTTT	.	TRBJ2-3	.	TRBV10-1
CASSEGLGAGEKLFF	TGTGCCAGCAGTGAAGGTTTAGGGGCTGGAGAAAAACTGTTTTTT	.	TRBJ1-4	.	TRBV2
CASSRKRDPAGSPLHF	TGTGCCAGCAGCCGGAAACGGGACCCTGCGGGTTCACCCCTCCACTTT	once	TRBJ1-6	.	TRBV7-8
CASSLGLSGGTQYF	TGTGCCAGCAGCTTGGGGCTAAGTGGTGGTACGCAGTATTTT	.	TRBJ2-3	.	TRBV5-6
CASSVEGRKTLSELFF	TGTGCCAGCAGCGTAGAGGGGCGAAAGACACTGTCGGAGCTGTTTTTT	.	TRBJ2-2	.	TRBV9
CASSPGGGTDTQYF	TGTGCCAGCAGCCCTGGGGGAGGAACAGATACGCAGTATTTT	.	TRBJ2-3	.	TRBV6-1
CASSSRVGMNTEAFF	TGCGCCAGCAGCTCTCGAGTGGGGATGAACACTGAAGCTTTCTTT	.	TRBJ1-1	.	TRBV5-1
CASSGFRSSQSRANVLTF	TGTGCCAGCAGCGGATTTCGCAGCTCACAAAGTCGGGCCAACGTCCTGACTTTC	once	TRBJ2-6	.	TRBV7-4
CASSASEFGTQYF	TGTGCCAGCAGTGCAAGCGAGTTCGGGACCCAGTACTTC	.	TRBJ2-5	.	TRBV2